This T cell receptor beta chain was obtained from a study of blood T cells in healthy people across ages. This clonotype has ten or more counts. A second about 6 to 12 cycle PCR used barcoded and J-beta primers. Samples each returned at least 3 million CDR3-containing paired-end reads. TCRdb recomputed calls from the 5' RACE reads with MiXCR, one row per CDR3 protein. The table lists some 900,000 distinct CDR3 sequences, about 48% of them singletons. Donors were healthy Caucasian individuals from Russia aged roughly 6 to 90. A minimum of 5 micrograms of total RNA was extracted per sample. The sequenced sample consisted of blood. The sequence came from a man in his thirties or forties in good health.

CDR3 in amino acids: CASSFGTGNEKLFF. The DNA for the CDR3 is TGTGCCAGCAGTTTCGGGACGGGGAATGAAAAACTGTTTTTT. The rearrangement links TRBV12-3 or TRBV12-4 to TRBJ1-4, with D perhaps matching TRBD1 (5 bases). Trimming shortened V by 3 bases and J by 5 bases, and 10 bases separated the two germline ends. CDR3 length: 14 residues.